Presented here are 18 T cell receptor beta chains from one specimen sequenced in a study of blood T cell repertoires in COVID-19. Repertoires were generated with immunoSEQ multiplex PCR, while TCRdb's copy carries only in-frame clones and drops some. The sample carries under 50,000 clones, 65% to 85% recorded once. Material: peripheral blood. These receptors all stem from a man over 45 with active COVID-19.

This clone was seen just once. The chain employs TRBV20-1 and TRBJ2-7, with D possibly TRBD2 on 6 matching bases. V lost 3 bases, J lost 2 bases, and 11 bases lay in between. The CDR3 covers 13 residues. CDR1 is DFQATT and CDR2 is SNEGSKA in the germline V gene (reference sequence). The CDR3 region has the DNA TGCAGTGCTAGTGAACGGGAGCCCTACGAGCAGTACTTC. It translates to CSASEREPYEQYF.

A single count supports this clone. The V call is TRBV11-2, the J call TRBJ1-1; 7 bases agree with TRBD1. Germline V CDR1 and CDR2: SGHAT, FQNNGV. The CDR3 has 17 residues. V dropped 1 base and J dropped 0; count of bases not matched to a gene: 8. CDR3: CASSLGPGQLMNTEAFF. The CDR3 bases are TGTGCCAGCAGCTTAGGGCCGGGACAGCTCATGAACACTGAAGCTTTCTTT.

A remark on this clone: At one end, the junction sequence differs from germline, possibly due to a read error. This rearrangement joins TRBV18 to TRBJ2-2, with D tentatively TRBD1 (6 bases). Per germline, CDR1 KGHSH and CDR2 LQKENI. This CDR3 comprises 16 residues. Here the CDR3 DNA reads TGTGCCAGCTCCCCACCCCGGACAGCGAACACCGGGGAGCTGTTTTTT. Translated, it gives CASSPPRTANTGELFF.

This chain uses TRBV19 with TRBJ1-5; D remains ambiguous. Germline CDR1 is LNHDA and CDR2 is SQIVND (reference sequence). The germline V and J ends were trimmed by 5 bases and 0 bases, with 11 bases remaining between them. This CDR3 comprises 15 residues. The CDR3 loop reads CASSQVGYSNQPQHF. CDR3 in DNA: TGTGCCAGTAGTCAAGTCGGTTATAGCAATCAGCCCCAGCATTTT.

As to this clone: The identical CDR3 is also encoded by other nucleotide sequences in the sample. The chain is built from TRBV18 and TRBJ2-3; unclear D gene. Germline V gene data show CDR1 as KGHSH and CDR2 as LQKENI. Trimming cost V 3 bases and J 6 bases, with 4 bases left between them. The CDR3 has 11 residues. DNA of the CDR3: TGTGCCAGCTCACCCCAGGATACGCAGTATTTT. Protein product: CASSPQDTQYF.

This chain connects TRBV18 to TRBJ2-3; 7 nucleotides align to TRBD2. The germline V gene encodes CDR1 KGHSH and CDR2 LQKENI. Germline trimming cut 6 bases from V and 2 bases from J; bases unmatched to any gene: 11. The CDR3 is made up of 16 amino acids. CDR3 amino acids: CASSLPRGGITDTQYF. The CDR3 DNA follows: TGTGCCAGCTCCCTACCCCGGGGAGGGATCACAGATACGCAGTATTTT. Filled out from reference TRBV18 and TRBJ2-3, the complete variable domain reads NAGVMQNPRHLVRRRGQEARLRCSPMKGHSHVYWYRQLPEEGLKFMVYLQKENIIDESGMPKERFSAEFPKEGPSILRIQQVVRGDSAAYFCASSLPRGGITDTQYFGPGTRLTVL.

The genes are TRBV5-1 and TRBJ2-2; 9 nucleotides line up with TRBD1. The CDR3 loop spans 16 amino acids. The V gene end was trimmed by 4 bases and the J gene end by 7 bases; junction bases not matched to a gene: 11. Germline CDR1 is SGHRS and CDR2 is YFSETQ. The CDR3 DNA sequence: TGCGCCAGCAGCGGCCCCGGGACAGGGAGGGGCGGGGAGCTGTTTTTT. Its protein is CASSGPGTGRGGELFF. Full variable domain (missing parts from reference TRBV5-1 and TRBJ2-2): KAGVTQTPRYLIKTRGQQVTLSCSPISGHRSVSWYQQTPGQGLQFLFEYFSETQRNKGNFPGRFSGRQFSNSRSEMNVSTLELGDSALYLCASSGPGTGRGGELFFGEGSRLTVL.

The V and J genes are TRBV11-2 and TRBJ2-5, with D tentatively TRBD2 (7 bases). Germline V gene lookup returns CDR1 SGHAT and CDR2 FQNNGV. The length of the CDR3 is 15 residues. V lost 5 bases to trimming and J lost 5 bases, with 18 bases between them. The CDR3 DNA follows: TGTGCCAGCAGCCTGGGAGGGGGGACAACGGAGACCCAGTACTTC. Translating gives CASSLGGGTTETQYF.

V is TRBV3-1 (or the pseudogene TRBV3-2) and J is TRBJ1-1; 11 nucleotides align to TRBD1. The ends lost 7 bases at V and 4 bases at J; junction bases unmatched: 8. Per germline, CDR1 LGHDT and CDR2 YNNKEL (reference sequence). This CDR3 is built from 15 residues. CDR3 region: CASTRDRGDSTEAFF. DNA of the CDR3: TGTGCCAGCACCAGGGACAGGGGGGATAGCACTGAAGCTTTCTTT.

The chain recombines TRBV7-2 with TRBJ1-5; maybe TRBD1 (5 bases). Germline loops: CDR1 SGHTA, CDR2 FQGNSA. The V end was cut by 2 bases, the J end by 6 bases, with 20 bases between. This CDR3 is 17 amino acids long. The DNA of the CDR3 is TGTGCCAGCAGCTTACCCATTGGGAGGGACGGAGGTCAGCCCCAGCATTTT. Translated, it gives CASSLPIGRDGGQPQHF.

V is TRBV6-2 or TRBV6-3 and J is TRBJ1-5; TRBD1 might be the D (6 bases). V lost 6 bases, J lost 6 bases, and 15 bases lay in between. The CDR3 covers 14 residues. Looked up from germline, CDR1 is MNHEY and CDR2 is SVGEGT. DNA of the CDR3: TGTGCCAGCAGCCACGGGGGGGGCAGTCAGCCCCAGCATTTT. Its protein is CASSHGGGSQPQHF.

V is TRBV3-1 (or the pseudogene TRBV3-2) and J is TRBJ2-7, with 7 bases fitting TRBD2. The CDR3 length is 13 residues. The V segment lost 1 base and the J segment 6 bases; nucleotides outside the gene matches: 3. The V gene's germline CDR1 is LGHDT and CDR2 YNNKEL (reference sequence). This CDR3 reads CASSQGGGGEQYF. The CDR3 coding sequence is TGTGCCAGCAGCCAAGGGGGGGGTGGCGAGCAGTACTTC.

This clone was seen a single time. This chain connects TRBV7-8 to TRBJ2-5, with D uncertain. The length of the CDR3 is 13 residues. The V gene's germline CDR1 is SGHVS and CDR2 FQNEAQ. Between the trimmed V and J ends, which lost 0 bases and 7 bases, there was a span of 9 bases. CDR3 amino acids: CASSLAGPGTQYF. Here the CDR3 DNA reads TGTGCCAGCAGCTTAGCCGGTCCTGGGACCCAGTACTTC.

The J gene is TRBJ2-5, the V gene TRBV2; TRBD2 matches 8 bases. CDR3 length: 13 residues. Trimming at V came to 7 bases and at J to 0 bases, leaving 1 base not matched to a gene. Germline CDR1 SNHLY, CDR2 FYNNEI. As DNA, the CDR3 is TGTGCCAGCATCGGGGGGGACCAAGAGACCCAGTACTTC. Protein sequence: CASIGGDQETQYF.

V and J are TRBV2 and TRBJ2-5, with D maybe TRBD2 (6 bases). Looked up from germline, CDR1 is SNHLY and CDR2 is FYNNEI. The CDR3 is 15 amino acids. V lost 4 bases and J 4 bases, leaving 16 bases between the germline ends. The CDR3 nucleotides are TGTGCCAGCAGTGCCGTCGGGGGTTTTCGAGAGACCCAGTACTTC. Translation gives CASSAVGGFRETQYF.

This chain connects TRBV3-1 (or the pseudogene TRBV3-2) to TRBJ2-7; 9 bases agree with TRBD1. CDR3 size: 15 residues. V shed 1 base, J shed 7 bases, and the junction held 8 bases outside the gene matches. The germline V gene has CDR1 LGHDT and CDR2 YNNKEL (reference sequence). The CDR3 protein is CASSQVHRGLGEQYF. In DNA, the CDR3 is TGTGCCAGCAGCCAAGTTCACAGGGGGCTGGGGGAGCAGTACTTC.

The chain uses TRBV5-1 and TRBJ1-1; a weak D match, TRBD1 (6 bases). Germline CDR1 and CDR2: SGHRS and YFSETQ. This CDR3 spans 15 amino acids. The V end lost 2 bases, the J end lost 3 bases, and 14 bases lay between the germline ends. The CDR3 loop reads CASSFGQSLDTEAFF. The CDR3 region has the DNA TGCGCCAGCAGCTTCGGACAGTCCCTGGACACTGAAGCTTTCTTT.

The chain is built from TRBV20-1 and TRBJ2-3, with D maybe TRBD2 (7 bases). CDR3 length: 11 amino acids. CDR1 is DFQATT and CDR2 is SNEGSKA in the germline V gene (reference sequence). CDR3 DNA: TGCAGCGTGGGGGGGGCTAGCGCGCAGTATTTT. Translating it yields CSVGGASAQYF.